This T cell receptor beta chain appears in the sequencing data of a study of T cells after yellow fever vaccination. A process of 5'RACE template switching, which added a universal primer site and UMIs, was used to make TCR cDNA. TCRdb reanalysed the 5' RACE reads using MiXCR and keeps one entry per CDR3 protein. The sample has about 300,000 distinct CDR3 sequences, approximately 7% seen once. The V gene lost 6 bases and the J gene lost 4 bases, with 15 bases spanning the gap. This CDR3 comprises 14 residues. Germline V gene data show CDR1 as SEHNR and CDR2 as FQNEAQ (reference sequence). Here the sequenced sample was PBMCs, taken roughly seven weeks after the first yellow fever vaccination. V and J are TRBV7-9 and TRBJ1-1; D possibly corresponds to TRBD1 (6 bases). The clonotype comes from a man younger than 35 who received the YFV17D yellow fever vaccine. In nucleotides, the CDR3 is TGTGCCAGCAGTAGGAGGGGGGATCGCACTGAAGCTTTCTTT. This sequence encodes CASSRRGDRTEAFF.